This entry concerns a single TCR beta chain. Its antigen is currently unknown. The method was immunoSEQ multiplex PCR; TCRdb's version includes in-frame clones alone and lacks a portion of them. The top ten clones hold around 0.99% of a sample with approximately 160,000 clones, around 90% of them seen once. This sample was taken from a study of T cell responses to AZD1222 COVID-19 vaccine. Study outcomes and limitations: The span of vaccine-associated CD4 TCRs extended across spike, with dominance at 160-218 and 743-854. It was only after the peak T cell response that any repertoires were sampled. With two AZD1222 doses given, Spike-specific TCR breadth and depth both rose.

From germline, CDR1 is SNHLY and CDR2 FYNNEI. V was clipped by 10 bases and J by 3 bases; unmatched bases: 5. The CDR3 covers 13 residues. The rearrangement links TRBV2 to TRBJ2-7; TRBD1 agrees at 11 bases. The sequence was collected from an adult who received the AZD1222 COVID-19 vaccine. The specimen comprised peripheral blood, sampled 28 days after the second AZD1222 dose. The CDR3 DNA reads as TGTGCCACCACCGGGACAGGGGGCTACGAGCAGTACTTC. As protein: CATTGTGGYEQYF.